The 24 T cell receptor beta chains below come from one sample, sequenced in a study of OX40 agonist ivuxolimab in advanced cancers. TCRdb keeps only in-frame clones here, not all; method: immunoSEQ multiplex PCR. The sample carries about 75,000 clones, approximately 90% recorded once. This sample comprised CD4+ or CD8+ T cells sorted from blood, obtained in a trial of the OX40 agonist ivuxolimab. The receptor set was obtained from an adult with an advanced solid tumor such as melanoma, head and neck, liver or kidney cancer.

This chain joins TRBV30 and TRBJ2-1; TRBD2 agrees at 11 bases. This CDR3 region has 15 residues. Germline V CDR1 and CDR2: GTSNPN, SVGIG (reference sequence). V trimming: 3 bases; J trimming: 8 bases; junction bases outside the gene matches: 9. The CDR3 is CAWRAVLAGVHEQFF. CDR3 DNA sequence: TGTGCCTGGAGGGCGGTACTAGCGGGGGTGCATGAGCAGTTCTTC.

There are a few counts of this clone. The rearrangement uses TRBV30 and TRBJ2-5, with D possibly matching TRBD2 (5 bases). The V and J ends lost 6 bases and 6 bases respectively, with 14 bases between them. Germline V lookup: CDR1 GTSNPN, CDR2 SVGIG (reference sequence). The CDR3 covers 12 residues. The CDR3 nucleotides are TGTGCCTGTGACTACGGATCGAAGACCCAGTACTTC. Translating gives CACDYGSKTQYF.

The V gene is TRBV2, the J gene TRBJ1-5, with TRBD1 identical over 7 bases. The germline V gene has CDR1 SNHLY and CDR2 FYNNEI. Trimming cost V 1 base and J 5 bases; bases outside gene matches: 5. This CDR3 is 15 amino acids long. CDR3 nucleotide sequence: TGTGCCAGCAGTGAAGGTCAGGGGGTCCATCAGCCCCAGCATTTT. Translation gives CASSEGQGVHQPQHF. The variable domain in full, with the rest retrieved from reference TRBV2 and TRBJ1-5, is EPEVTQTPSHQVTQMGQEVILRCVPISNHLYFYWYRQILGQKVEFLVSFYNNEISEKSEIFDDQFSVERPDGSNFTLKIRSTKLEDSAMYFCASSEGQGVHQPQHFGDGTRLSIL.

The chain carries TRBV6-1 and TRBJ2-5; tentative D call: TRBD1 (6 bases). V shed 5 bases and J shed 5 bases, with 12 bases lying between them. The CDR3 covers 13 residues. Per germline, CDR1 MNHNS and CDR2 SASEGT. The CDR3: CASSLRQAETQYF. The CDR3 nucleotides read TGTGCCAGCAGTCTCCGACAGGCGGAGACCCAGTACTTC.

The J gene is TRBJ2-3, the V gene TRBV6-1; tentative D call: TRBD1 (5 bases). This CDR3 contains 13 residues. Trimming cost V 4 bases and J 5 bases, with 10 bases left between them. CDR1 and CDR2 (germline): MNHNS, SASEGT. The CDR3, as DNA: TGTGCCAGCAGTGGACAGCCTCTAGATACGCAGTATTTT. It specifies CASSGQPLDTQYF.

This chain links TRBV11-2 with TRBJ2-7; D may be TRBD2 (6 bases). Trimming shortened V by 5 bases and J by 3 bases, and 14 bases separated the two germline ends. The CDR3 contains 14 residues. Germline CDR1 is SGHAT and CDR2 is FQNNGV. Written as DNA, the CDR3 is TGTGCCAGCAGCCCCCGGAGGGATTTCTACGAGCAGTACTTC. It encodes CASSPRRDFYEQYF.

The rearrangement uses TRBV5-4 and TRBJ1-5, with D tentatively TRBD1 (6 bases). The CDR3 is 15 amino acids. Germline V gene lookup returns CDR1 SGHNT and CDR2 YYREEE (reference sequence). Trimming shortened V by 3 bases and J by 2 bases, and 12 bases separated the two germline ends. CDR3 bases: TGTGCCAGCAGCTGGGGAGGGGGTCGCAATCAGCCCCAGCATTTT. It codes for CASSWGGGRNQPQHF.

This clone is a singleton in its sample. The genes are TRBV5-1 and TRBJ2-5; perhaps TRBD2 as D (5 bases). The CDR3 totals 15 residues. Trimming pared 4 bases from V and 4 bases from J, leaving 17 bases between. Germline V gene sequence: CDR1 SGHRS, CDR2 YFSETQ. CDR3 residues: CASSPDLGRGETQYF. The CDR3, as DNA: TGCGCCAGCAGCCCGGACTTGGGCCGGGGAGAGACCCAGTACTTC.

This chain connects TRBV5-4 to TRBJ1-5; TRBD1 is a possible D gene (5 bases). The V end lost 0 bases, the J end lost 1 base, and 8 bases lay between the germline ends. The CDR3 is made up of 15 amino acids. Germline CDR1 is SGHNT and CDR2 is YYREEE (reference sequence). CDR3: CASSLGGGSNQPQHF. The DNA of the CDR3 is TGTGCCAGCAGCTTGGGCGGGGGGAGCAATCAGCCCCAGCATTTT.

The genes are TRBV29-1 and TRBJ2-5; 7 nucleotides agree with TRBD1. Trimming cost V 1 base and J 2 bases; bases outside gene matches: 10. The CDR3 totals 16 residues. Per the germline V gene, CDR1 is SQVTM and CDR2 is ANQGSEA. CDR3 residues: CSVEGGIGTVQETQYF. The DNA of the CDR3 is TGCAGCGTTGAAGGGGGGATAGGGACAGTACAAGAGACCCAGTACTTC.

The CDR3, as DNA: TGTGCCATCAGTGAGCCGACAGGGGACAATGAGCAGTTCTTC. Protein product: CAISEPTGDNEQFF. The rearrangement uses TRBV10-3 and TRBJ2-1, with 8 bases matching TRBD1. This CDR3 has 14 amino acids. Germline-derived CDR1 and CDR2 are ENHRY and SYGVKD. The J segment lost 5 bases and the V segment lost 2 bases, leaving 2 bases of the junction unmatched.

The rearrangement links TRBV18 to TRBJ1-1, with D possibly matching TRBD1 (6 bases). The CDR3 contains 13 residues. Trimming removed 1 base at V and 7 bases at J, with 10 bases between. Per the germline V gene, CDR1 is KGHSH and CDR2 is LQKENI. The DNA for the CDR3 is TGTGCCAGCTCACCACAGGACAGTAATGAAGCTTTCTTT. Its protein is CASSPQDSNEAFF.

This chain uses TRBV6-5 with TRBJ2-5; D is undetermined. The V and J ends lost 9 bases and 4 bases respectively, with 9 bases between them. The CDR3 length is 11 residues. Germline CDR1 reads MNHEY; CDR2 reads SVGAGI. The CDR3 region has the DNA TGTGCCAGTCGGACCGGAGAGACCCAGTACTTC. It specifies CASRTGETQYF.

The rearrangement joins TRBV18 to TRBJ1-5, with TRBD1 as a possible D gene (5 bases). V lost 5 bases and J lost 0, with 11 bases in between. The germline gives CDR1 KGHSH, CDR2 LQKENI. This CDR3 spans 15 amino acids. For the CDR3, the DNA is TGTGCCAGCTCAGCCAGGGATGGTAGCAATCAGCCCCAGCATTTT. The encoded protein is CASSARDGSNQPQHF.

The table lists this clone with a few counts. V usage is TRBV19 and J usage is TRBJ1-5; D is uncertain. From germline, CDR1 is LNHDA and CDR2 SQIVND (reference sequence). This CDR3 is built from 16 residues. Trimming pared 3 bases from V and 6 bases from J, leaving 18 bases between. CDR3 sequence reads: CASSIPQVSRGQPQHF. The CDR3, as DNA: TGTGCCAGTAGTATCCCGCAAGTCTCCCGGGGTCAGCCCCAGCATTTT.

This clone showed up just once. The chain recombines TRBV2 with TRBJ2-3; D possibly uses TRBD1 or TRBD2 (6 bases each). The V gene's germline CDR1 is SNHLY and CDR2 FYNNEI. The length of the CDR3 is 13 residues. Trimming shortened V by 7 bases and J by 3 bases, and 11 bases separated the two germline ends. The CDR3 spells CASIQGRTDTQYF. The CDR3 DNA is TGTGCCAGCATTCAGGGGAGGACAGATACGCAGTATTTT.

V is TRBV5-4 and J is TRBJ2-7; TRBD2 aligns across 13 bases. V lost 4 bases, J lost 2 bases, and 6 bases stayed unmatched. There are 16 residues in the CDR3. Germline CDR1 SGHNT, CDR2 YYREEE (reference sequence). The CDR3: CASSPGTSGTTYEQYF. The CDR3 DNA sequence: TGTGCCAGCAGCCCGGGGACTAGCGGGACTACCTACGAGCAGTACTTC.

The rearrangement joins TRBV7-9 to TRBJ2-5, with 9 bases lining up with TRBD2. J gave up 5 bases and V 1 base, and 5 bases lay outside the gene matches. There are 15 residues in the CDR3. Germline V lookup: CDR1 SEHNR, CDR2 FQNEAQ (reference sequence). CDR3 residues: CASSLVGGGAETQYF. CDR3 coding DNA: TGTGCCAGCAGCTTAGTTGGCGGGGGGGCGGAGACCCAGTACTTC.

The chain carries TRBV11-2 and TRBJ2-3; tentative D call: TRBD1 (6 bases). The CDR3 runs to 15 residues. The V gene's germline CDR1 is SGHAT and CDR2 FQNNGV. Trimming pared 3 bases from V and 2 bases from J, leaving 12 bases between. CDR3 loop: CASSFRDTPTDTQYF. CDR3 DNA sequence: TGTGCCAGCAGCTTCCGGGACACCCCCACAGATACGCAGTATTTT. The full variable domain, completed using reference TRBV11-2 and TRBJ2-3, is EAGVAQSPRYKIIEKRQSVAFWCNPISGHATLYWYQQILGQGPKLLIQFQNNGVVDDSQLPKDRFSAERLKGVDSTLKIQPAKLEDSAVYLCASSFRDTPTDTQYFGPGTRLTVL.

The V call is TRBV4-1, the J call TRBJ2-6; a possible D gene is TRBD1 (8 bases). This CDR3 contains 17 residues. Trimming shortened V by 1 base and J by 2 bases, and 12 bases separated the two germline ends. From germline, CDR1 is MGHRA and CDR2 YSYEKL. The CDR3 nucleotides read TGCGCCAGCAGCCAAGGACAGGGGAGGGCTGGGGCCAACGTCCTGACTTTC. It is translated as CASSQGQGRAGANVLTF.

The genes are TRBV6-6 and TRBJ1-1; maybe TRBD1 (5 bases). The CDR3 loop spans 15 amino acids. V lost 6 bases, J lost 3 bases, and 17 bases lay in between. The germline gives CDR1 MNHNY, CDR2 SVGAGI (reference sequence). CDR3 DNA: TGTGCCAGCAGCGGCGGGGGTAAACCCTACACTGAAGCTTTCTTT. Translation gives CASSGGGKPYTEAFF.

CDR3 sequence (DNA): TGTGCCAGCAGTTCGGTGAACTCCTACGAGCAGTACTTC. Protein: CASSSVNSYEQYF. The chain employs TRBV27 and TRBJ2-7; D is uncertain. This CDR3 has 13 amino acids. V lost 4 bases, J lost 0 bases, and 7 bases lay in between. Germline V lookup: CDR1 MNHEY, CDR2 SMNVEV (reference sequence).

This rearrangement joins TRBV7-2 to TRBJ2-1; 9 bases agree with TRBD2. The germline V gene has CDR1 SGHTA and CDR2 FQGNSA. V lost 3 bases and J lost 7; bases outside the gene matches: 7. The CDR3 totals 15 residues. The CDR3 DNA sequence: TGTGCCAGCAGCTTCGCGGGAGGGCCGGGGAATGAGCAGTTCTTC. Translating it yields CASSFAGGPGNEQFF. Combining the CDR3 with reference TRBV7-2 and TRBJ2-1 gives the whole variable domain GAGVSQSPSNKVTEKGKDVELRCDPISGHTALYWYRQSLGQGLEFLIYFQGNSAPDKSGLPSDRFSAERTGGSVSTLTIQRTQQEDSAVYLCASSFAGGPGNEQFFGPGTRLTVL.

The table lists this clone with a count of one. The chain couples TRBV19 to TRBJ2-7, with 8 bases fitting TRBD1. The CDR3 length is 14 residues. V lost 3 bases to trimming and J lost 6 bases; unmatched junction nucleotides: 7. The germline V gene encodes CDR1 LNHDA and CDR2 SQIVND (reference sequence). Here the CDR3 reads CASSISGDRGEQYF. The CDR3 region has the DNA TGTGCCAGTAGTATTAGTGGAGACAGGGGCGAGCAGTACTTC.